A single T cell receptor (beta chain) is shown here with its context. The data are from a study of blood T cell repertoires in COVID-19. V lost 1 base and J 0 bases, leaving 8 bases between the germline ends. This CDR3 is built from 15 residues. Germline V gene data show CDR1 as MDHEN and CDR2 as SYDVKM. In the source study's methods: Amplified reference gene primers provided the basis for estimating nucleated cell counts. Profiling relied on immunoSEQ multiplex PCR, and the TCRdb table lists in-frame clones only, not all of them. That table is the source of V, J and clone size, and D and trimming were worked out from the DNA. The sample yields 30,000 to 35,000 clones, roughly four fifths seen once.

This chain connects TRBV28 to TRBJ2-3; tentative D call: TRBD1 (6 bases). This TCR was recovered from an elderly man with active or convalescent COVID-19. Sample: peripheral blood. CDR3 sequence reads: CASSLSGVSTDTQYF. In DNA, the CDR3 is TGTGCCAGCAGTTTATCAGGGGTTAGCACAGATACGCAGTATTTT.